A selection of T cell receptor beta chains follows, all from one sample in a study of cytomegalovirus exposure and HLA in healthy donors. Some clones are missing from TCRdb's copy, which holds only in-frame ones; the method was immunoSEQ multiplex PCR. The sample has about 160,000 clones, 70% to 85% seen once; the top ten hold around 6.6%. Sequencing was carried out using PBMCs. These receptor sequences come from a man between 45 and 60 years old in good health and CMV-seropositive. The CDR3 runs from the conserved cysteine through the conserved F or W. Each record gives: V gene, D gene, J gene, CDR3 protein. The D gene is left open where the match is weak.

>TRBV11-2|-|TRBJ2-7
CASSLDRTPSYEQYF
>TRBV13|-|TRBJ1-2
CASSLGMWEFF
>TRBV7-6|-|TRBJ1-4
CASSLGGFGKLFF
>TRBV15|TRBD2|TRBJ2-1
CATRVPHVPHRTSGNYNEQFF
>TRBV10-1|-|TRBJ2-1
CASSESPQGSNEQFF
>TRBV19|-|TRBJ1-1
CASSIPWQGTTEAFF
>TRBV20-1|-|TRBJ2-5
CSARNLETQYF
>TRBV4-1|TRBD2|TRBJ2-2
CASSQPPRVAGGNTGELFF
>TRBV6-1|TRBD1|TRBJ2-7
CASSADRGPYEQYF
>TRBV19|TRBD1|TRBJ2-7
CASRKGQGSSYEQYF
>TRBV2|-|TRBJ2-5
CASEGGAGQETQYF
>TRBV7-7|TRBD1|TRBJ2-5
CASSLLDRGQTQYF
>TRBV7-9|TRBD1|TRBJ2-3
CASSSRDSGSDTQYF
>TRBV6-5|-|TRBJ1-2
CASSYPPWRGGGYTF
>TRBV19|TRBD1|TRBJ1-2
CASSIYRGHIYGYTF
>TRBV11-2|-|TRBJ1-6
CASSPRRGRMNSPLHF
>TRBV10-1|-|TRBJ2-1
CASSETSTLPEQFF
>TRBV9|TRBD2|TRBJ2-3
CASSVGSSGGISTDTQYF
>TRBV4-2|-|TRBJ2-1
CASSQVGSEQFF
>TRBV6-5|TRBD1|TRBJ1-2
CASSYEGAYGYTF
>TRBV5-1|TRBD1|TRBJ1-4
CASSFEGQGLAEKLFF
>TRBV6-1|-|TRBJ1-3
CASRSTSSGNTIYF
>TRBV6-6|TRBD1|TRBJ1-5
CASRGTVRGLNQPQHF
>TRBV9|TRBD1|TRBJ1-6
CASTPTGVGNSPLHF
>TRBV27|TRBD1|TRBJ2-1
CASSLRTGEILNEQFF
>TRBV9|TRBD1|TRBJ2-2
CASSAPGQWNTGELFF
>TRBV6-6|-|TRBJ1-5
CASSLTGDQPQHF
>TRBV6-4|TRBD1|TRBJ1-2
CASSGNRGLGGYTF
>TRBV27|TRBD1|TRBJ1-6
CASSLSGQGSSPLHF
>TRBV15|-|TRBJ1-5
CATSRDRTSGQPQHF
>TRBV27|-|TRBJ1-5
CASSPNPAGAGSQPQHF
>TRBV5-1|-|TRBJ2-3
CASSPDGSRGNREDTQYF
>TRBV5-1|TRBD1|TRBJ2-5
CASSRDSQETQYF
>TRBV25-1|-|TRBJ2-3
CASSEYKSFTDTQYF
>TRBV5-1|-|TRBJ1-2
CASSLAVPDGYTF
>TRBV5-4|TRBD1|TRBJ2-5
CASSLVGQGGETQYF
>TRBV19|-|TRBJ1-5
CASSPGGARRLAQHF
>TRBV6-5|TRBD2|TRBJ2-5
CASSYSIGRGAETQYF
>TRBV30|TRBD2|TRBJ2-3
CAWSSGGRPTDTQYF
>TRBV2|-|TRBJ2-2
CASRPDSGELFF
>TRBV7-9|TRBD1|TRBJ2-1
CASSLVAGTGSYNEQFF
>TRBV30|-|TRBJ1-5
CAWSVRGGRHQPQHF
>TRBV25-1|-|TRBJ1-3
CATTDSGNTIYF
>TRBV10-2|-|TRBJ1-2
CASSENRVYGYTF
>TRBV4-2|TRBD1|TRBJ1-2
CASSPGGSVNYGYTF
>TRBV2|-|TRBJ1-2
CASSEALEGTNYGYTF
>TRBV6-5|TRBD1|TRBJ1-6
CASRRTGANSPLHF
>TRBV9|-|TRBJ2-5
CASSAQVTRETQYF
>TRBV2|TRBD1|TRBJ2-6
CASTGGLGTGANVLTF
>TRBV5-1|-|TRBJ2-3
CASSPGLSTDTQYF
>TRBV14|-|TRBJ1-2
CASSQGTPPPEGYTF
>TRBV7-8|-|TRBJ1-1
CASSLLQLRNTEAFF
>TRBV6-5|-|TRBJ1-2
CASSYGRPQLGYGYTF
>TRBV5-6|-|TRBJ1-5
CASSLGSLGSNQPQHF
>TRBV15|TRBD1|TRBJ2-2
CATSSSGQRYTGELFF
>TRBV2|TRBD2|TRBJ2-1
CASRGTSGPNEQFF